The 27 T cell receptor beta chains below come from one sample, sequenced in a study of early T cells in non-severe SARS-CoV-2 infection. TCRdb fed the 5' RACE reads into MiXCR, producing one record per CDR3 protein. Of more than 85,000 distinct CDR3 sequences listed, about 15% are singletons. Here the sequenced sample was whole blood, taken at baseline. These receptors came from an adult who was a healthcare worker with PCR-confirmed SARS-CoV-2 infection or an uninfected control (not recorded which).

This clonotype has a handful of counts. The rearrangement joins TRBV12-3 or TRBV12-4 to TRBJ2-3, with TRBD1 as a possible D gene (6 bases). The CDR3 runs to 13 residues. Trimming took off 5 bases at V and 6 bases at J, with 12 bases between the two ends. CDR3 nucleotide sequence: TGTGCCAGCAGTCCGACAGGTTCCGATACGCAGTATTTT. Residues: CASSPTGSDTQYF.

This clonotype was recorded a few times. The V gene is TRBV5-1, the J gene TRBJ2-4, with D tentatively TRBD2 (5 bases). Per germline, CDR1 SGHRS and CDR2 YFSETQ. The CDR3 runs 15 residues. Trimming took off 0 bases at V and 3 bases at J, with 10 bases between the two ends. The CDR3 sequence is CASSLAGDGKNIQYF. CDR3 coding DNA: TGCGCCAGCAGCTTGGCCGGGGATGGCAAAAACATTCAGTACTTC.

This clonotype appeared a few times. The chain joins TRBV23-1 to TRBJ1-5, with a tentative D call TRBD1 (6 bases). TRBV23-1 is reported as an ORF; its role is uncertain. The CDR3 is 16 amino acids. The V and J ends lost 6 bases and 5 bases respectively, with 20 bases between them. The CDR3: CASRTGQPGGHQPQHF. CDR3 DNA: TGCGCCAGCAGGACTGGACAGCCCGGGGGTCATCAGCCCCAGCATTTT.

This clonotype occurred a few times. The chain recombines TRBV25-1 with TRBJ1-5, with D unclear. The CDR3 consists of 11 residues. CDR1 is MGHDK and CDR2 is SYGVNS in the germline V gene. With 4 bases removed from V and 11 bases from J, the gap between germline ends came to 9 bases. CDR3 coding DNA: TGTGCCAGCAGTGTTGTGGTAGCCCAGCATTTT. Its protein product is CASSVVVAQHF. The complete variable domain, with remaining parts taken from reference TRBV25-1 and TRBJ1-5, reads EADIYQTPRYLVIGTGKKITLECSQTMGHDKMYWYQQDPGMELHLIHYSYGVNSTEKGDLSSESTVSRIRTEHFPLTLESARPSHTSQYLCASSVVVAQHFGDGTRLSIL.

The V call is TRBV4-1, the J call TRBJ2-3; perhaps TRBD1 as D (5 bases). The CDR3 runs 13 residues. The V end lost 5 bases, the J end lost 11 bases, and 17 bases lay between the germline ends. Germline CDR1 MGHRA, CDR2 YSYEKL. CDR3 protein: CASSVGVPQRQYF. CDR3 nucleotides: TGCGCCAGCAGCGTAGGGGTCCCTCAGCGGCAGTATTTT.

For the CDR3, the DNA is TGTGCCAGCAGCTCGGGGGGGAGCGGAGGCTCCTACAATGAGCAGTTCTTC. The encoded protein is CASSSGGSGGSYNEQFF. This chain connects TRBV11-2 to TRBJ2-1; TRBD2 aligns across 8 bases. V lost 4 bases to trimming and J lost 0 bases; unmatched junction nucleotides: 8. The CDR3 is 17 residues long. From germline, CDR1 is SGHAT and CDR2 FQNNGV.

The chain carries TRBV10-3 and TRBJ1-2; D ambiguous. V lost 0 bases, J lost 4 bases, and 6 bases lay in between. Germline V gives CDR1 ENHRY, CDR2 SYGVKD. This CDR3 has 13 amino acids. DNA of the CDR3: TGTGCCATCAGTGAGTCTGACATCTATGGCTACACCTTC. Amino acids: CAISESDIYGYTF.

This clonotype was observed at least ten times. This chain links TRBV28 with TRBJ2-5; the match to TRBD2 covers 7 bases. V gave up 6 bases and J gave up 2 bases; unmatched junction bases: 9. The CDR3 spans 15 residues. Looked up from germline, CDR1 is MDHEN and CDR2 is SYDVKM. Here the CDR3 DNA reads TGTGCCAGCAGCCCTACTGGGACTATGCAAGAGACCCAGTACTTC. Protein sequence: CASSPTGTMQETQYF.

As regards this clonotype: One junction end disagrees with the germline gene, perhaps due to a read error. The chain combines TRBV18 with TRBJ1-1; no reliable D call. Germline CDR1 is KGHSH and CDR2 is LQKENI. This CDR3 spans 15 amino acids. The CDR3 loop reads CASSPPRTLNTEAFF. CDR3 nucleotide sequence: TGTGCCAGCTCTCCACCCCGGACGCTGAACACTGAAGCTTTCTTT.

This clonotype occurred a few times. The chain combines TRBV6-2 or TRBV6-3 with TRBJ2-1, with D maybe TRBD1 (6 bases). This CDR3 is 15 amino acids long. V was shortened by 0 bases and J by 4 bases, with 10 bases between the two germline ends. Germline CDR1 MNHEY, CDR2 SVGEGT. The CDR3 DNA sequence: TGTGCCAGCAGTTACTCAAGGACAGCTTACAATGAGCAGTTCTTC. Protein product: CASSYSRTAYNEQFF.

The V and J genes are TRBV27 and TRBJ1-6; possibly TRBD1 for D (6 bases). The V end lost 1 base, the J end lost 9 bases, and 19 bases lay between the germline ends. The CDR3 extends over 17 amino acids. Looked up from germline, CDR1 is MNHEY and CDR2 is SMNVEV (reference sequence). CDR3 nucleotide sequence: TGTGCCAGCAGTTTATATGCCGAGGGGCAGGGGATTTCACCCCTCCACTTT. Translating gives CASSLYAEGQGISPLHF.

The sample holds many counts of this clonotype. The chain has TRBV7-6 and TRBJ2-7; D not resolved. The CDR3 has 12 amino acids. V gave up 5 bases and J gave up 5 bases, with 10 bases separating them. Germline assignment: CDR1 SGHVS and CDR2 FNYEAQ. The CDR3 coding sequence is TGTGCCAGCAGCGGGGTCGGCAACGAGCAGTACTTC. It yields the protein CASSGVGNEQYF.

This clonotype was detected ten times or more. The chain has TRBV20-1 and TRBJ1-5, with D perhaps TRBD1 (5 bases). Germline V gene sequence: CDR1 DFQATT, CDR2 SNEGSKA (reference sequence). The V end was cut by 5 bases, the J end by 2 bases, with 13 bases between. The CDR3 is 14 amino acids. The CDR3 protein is CSAEPGSGNQPQHF. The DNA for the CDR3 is TGCAGTGCTGAGCCAGGGTCGGGCAATCAGCCCCAGCATTTT.

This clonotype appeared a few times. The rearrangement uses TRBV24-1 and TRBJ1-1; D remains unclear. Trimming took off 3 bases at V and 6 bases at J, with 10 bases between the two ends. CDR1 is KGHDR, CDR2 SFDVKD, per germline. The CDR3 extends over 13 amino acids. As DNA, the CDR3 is TGTGCCACCAGTGATGTTACGGCGGCTGAAGCTTTCTTT. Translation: CATSDVTAAEAFF.

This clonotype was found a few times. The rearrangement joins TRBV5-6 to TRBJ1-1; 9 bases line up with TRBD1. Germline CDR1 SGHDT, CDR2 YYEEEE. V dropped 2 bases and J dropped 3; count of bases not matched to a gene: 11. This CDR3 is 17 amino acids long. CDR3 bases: TGTGCCAGCAGCTTAGGGACAGGGATTTGGTCTGACACTGAAGCTTTCTTT. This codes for CASSLGTGIWSDTEAFF.

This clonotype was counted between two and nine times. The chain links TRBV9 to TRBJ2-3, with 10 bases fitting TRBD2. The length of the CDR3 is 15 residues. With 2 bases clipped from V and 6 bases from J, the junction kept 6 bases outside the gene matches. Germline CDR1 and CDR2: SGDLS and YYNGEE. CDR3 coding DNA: TGTGCCAGCAGCGTGAGCGGGAGGGCCACCGATACGCAGTATTTT. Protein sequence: CASSVSGRATDTQYF. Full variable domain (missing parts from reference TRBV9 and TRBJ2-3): DSGVTQTPKHLITATGQRVTLRCSPRSGDLSVYWYQQSLDQGLQFLIQYYNGEERAKGNILERFSAQQFPDLHSELNLSSLELGDSALYFCASSVSGRATDTQYFGPGTRLTVL.

CDR3 coding DNA: TGTGCCAGCAGCTTGGGGACTAGCGTCCTTGGCACCGGGGAGCTGTTTTTT. Translated, it gives CASSLGTSVLGTGELFF. This chain joins TRBV7-8 and TRBJ2-2; 10 bases fit TRBD2. J lost 4 bases, V lost 3 bases, and 8 bases had no gene match. CDR3 length equals 17 residues. From germline, CDR1 is SGHVS and CDR2 FQNEAQ.

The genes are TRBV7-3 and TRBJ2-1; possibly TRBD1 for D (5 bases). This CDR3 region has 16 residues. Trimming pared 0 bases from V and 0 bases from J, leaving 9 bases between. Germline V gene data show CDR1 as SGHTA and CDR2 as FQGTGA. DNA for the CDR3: TGTGCCAGCAGCTTAACAGGGGCGGTCTCCTACAATGAGCAGTTCTTC. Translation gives CASSLTGAVSYNEQFF.

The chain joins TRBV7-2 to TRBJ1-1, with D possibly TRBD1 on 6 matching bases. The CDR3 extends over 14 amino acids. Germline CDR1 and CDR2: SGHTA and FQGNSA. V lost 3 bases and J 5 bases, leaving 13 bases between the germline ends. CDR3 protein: CASSFGRGRTEAFF. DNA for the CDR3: TGTGCCAGCAGCTTCGGTAGGGGGAGGACTGAAGCTTTCTTT. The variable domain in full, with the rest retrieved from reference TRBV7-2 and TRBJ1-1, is GAGVSQSPSNKVTEKGKDVELRCDPISGHTALYWYRQSLGQGLEFLIYFQGNSAPDKSGLPSDRFSAERTGGSVSTLTIQRTQQEDSAVYLCASSFGRGRTEAFFGQGTRLTVV.

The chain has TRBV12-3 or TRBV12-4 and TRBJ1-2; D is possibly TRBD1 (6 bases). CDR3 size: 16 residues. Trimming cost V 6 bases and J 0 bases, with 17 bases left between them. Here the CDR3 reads CASSTTQGSSNYGYTF. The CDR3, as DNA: TGTGCCAGCAGCACGACACAGGGCTCCTCTAACTATGGCTACACCTTC.

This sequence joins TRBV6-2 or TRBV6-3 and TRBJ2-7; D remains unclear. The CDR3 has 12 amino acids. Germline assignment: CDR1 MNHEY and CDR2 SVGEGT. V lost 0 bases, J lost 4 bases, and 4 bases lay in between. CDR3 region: CASSYSRYEQYF. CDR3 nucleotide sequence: TGTGCCAGCAGTTACTCCCGGTACGAGCAGTACTTC.

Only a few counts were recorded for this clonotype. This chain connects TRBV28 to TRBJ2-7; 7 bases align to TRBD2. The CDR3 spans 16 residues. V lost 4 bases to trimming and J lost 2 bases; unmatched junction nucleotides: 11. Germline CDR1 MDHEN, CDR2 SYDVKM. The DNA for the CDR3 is TGTGCCAGCAGTTACCAAGTGGGCGGGAGTACCTACGAGCAGTACTTC. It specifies CASSYQVGGSTYEQYF.

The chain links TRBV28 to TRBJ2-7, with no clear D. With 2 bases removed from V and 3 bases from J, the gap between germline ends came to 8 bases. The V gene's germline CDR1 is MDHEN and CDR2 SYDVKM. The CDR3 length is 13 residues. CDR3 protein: CASSLPRSYEQYF. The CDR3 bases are TGTGCCAGCAGTTTACCCAGGAGCTACGAGCAGTACTTC.

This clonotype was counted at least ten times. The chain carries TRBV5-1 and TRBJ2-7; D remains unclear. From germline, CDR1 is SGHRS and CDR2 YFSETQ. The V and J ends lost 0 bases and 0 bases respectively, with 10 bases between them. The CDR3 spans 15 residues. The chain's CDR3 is CASSLARPGSYEQYF. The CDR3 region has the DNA TGCGCCAGCAGCTTGGCTCGCCCCGGCTCCTACGAGCAGTACTTC.

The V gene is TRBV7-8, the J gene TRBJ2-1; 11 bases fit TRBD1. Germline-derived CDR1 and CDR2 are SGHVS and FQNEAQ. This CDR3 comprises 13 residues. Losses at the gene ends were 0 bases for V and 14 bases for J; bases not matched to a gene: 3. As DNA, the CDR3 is TGTGCCAGCAGCTTAGCTGGGACAGGGGGGAAGTTCTTC. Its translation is CASSLAGTGGKFF.

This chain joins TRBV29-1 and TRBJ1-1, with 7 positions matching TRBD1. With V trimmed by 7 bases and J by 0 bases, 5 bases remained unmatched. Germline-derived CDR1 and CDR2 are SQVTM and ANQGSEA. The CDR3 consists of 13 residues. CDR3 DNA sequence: TGCAGCGCTGCGGGACAGCTGAACACTGAAGCTTTCTTT. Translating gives CSAAGQLNTEAFF.

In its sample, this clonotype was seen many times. CDR3 loop: CASSWGQYEQYF. The DNA of the CDR3 is TGTGCCAGCAGTTGGGGACAATACGAGCAGTACTTC. This chain joins TRBV28 and TRBJ2-7; perhaps TRBD1 as D (6 bases). Trimming stripped 4 bases from V and 4 bases from J, with 8 bases between. The CDR3 sequence is 12 residues long. CDR1 and CDR2 from the germline V gene are MDHEN and SYDVKM.